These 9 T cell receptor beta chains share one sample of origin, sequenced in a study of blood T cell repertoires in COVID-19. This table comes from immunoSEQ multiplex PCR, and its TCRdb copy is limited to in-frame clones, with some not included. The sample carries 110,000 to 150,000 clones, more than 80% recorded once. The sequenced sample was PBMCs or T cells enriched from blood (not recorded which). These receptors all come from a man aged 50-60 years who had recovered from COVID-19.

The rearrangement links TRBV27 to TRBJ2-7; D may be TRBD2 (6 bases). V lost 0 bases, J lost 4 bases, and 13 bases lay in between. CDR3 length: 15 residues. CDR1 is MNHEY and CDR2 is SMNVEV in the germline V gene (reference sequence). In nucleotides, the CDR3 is TGTGCCAGCAGTTTATCGCTCGGGAGAACGTACGAGCAGTACTTC. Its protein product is CASSLSLGRTYEQYF.

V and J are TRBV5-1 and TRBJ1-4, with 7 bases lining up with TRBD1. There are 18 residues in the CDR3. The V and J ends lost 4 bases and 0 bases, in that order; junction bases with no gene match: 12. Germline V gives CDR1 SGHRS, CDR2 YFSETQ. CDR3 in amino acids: CASSRAPTGMSTNEKLFF. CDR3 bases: TGCGCCAGCAGCCGGGCCCCGACAGGGATGTCAACTAATGAAAAACTGTTTTTT.

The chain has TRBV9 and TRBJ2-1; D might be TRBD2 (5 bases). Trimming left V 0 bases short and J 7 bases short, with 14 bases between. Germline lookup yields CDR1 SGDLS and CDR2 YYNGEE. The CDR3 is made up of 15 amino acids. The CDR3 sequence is CASSVGSSKRNEQFF. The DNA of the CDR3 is TGTGCCAGCAGCGTAGGTTCCTCTAAGCGGAATGAGCAGTTCTTC.

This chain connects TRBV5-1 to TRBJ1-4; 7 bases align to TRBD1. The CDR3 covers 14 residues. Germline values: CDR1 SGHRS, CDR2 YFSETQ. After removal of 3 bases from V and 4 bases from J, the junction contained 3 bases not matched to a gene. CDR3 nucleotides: TGCGCCAGCAGCTCTACAGGGGATAATGAAAAACTGTTTTTT. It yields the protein CASSSTGDNEKLFF.

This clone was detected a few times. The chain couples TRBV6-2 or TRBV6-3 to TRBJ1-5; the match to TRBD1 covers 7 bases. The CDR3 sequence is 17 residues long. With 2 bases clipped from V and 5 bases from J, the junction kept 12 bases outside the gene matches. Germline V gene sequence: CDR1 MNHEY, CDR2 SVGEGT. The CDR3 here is CASSYDLDRVGHQPQHF. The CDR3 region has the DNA TGTGCCAGCAGTTACGATCTCGACAGGGTCGGGCATCAGCCCCAGCATTTT.

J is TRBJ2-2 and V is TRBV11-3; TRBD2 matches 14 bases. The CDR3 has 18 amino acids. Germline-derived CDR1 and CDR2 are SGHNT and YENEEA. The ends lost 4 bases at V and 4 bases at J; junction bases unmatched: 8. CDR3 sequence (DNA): TGTGCCAGCAGCTATACGGGACTAGCGGGAGAGGGCACCGGGGAGCTGTTTTTT. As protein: CASSYTGLAGEGTGELFF.

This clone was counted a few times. The DNA of the CDR3 is TGTGCCAGCAGCCCCCTAGGGGCCATGAAGTCCTTTGGCTACACCTTC. It yields the protein CASSPLGAMKSFGYTF. This chain connects TRBV7-9 to TRBJ1-2; a possible D gene is TRBD1 (5 bases). The V gene lost 5 bases and the J gene lost 7 bases, with 23 bases spanning the gap. Looked up from germline, CDR1 is SEHNR and CDR2 is FQNEAQ (reference sequence). CDR3 length: 16 amino acids. The whole variable domain, remainder taken from reference TRBV7-9 and TRBJ1-2, is DTGVSQNPRHKITKRGQNVTFRCDPISEHNRLYWYRQTLGQGPEFLTYFQNEAQLEKSRLLSDRFSAERPKGSFSTLEIQRTEQGDSAMYLCASSPLGAMKSFGYTFGSGTRLTVV.

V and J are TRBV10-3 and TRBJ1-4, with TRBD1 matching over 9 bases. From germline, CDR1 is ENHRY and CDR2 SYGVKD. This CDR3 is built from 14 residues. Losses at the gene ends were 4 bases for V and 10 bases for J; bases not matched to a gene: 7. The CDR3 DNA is TGTGCCATCAGTGTGGACAGGGGCGATGGAAAACTGTTTTTT. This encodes CAISVDRGDGKLFF.

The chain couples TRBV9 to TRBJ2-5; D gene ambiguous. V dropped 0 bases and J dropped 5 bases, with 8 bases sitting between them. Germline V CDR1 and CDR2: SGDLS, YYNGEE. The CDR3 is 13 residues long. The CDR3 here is CASSVGATETQYF. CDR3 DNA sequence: TGTGCCAGCAGCGTAGGGGCAACGGAGACCCAGTACTTC.